Shown below are 15 T cell receptor beta chains from a single sample sequenced in a study of CD8 T cells in ankylosing spondylitis. Each CDR3 protein gets one entry after TCRdb re-called the 5' RACE reads with MiXCR. Altogether 200,000 to 300,000 distinct CDR3 sequences are present, roughly 8.6% being singletons, with the ten largest covering approximately 6.2%. Material: blood, either unsorted or a sorted T cell fraction (not recorded which). These receptors originate from a male donor with ankylosing spondylitis or in good health (not recorded which).

This clonotype was counted ten times or more. The genes are TRBV5-1 and TRBJ2-5; tentative D call: TRBD2 (6 bases). The V gene lost 3 bases and the J gene lost 2 bases, with 17 bases spanning the gap. The CDR3 length is 16 residues. CDR1 and CDR2 (germline): SGHRS, YFSETQ. The CDR3 sequence: CASSSGGTDVQETQYF. In nucleotides, the CDR3 is TGCGCCAGCAGCTCCGGAGGGACCGATGTTCAAGAGACCCAGTACTTC. The whole variable domain, remainder taken from reference TRBV5-1 and TRBJ2-5, is KAGVTQTPRYLIKTRGQQVTLSCSPISGHRSVSWYQQTPGQGLQFLFEYFSETQRNKGNFPGRFSGRQFSNSRSEMNVSTLELGDSALYLCASSSGGTDVQETQYFGPGTRLLVL.

The genes are TRBV10-3 and TRBJ2-2, with 8 nucleotides matching TRBD1. Per the germline V gene, CDR1 is ENHRY and CDR2 is SYGVKD. The CDR3 spans 16 residues. Losses at the gene ends were 2 bases for V and 7 bases for J; bases not matched to a gene: 9. CDR3 sequence (DNA): TGTGCCATCAGTGAGAGGCCAGGGGGCGATATCGGGGAGCTGTTTTTT. Translating gives CAISERPGGDIGELFF.

This clonotype was seen many times. The gene calls are TRBV29-1 and TRBJ1-2, with 12 bases identical to TRBD1. CDR1 is SQVTM and CDR2 is ANQGSEA in the germline V gene. The CDR3 runs to 15 residues. J gave up 1 base and V 7 bases, and 7 bases lay outside the gene matches. The CDR3 protein is CSGTGTGGGNYGYTF. CDR3 coding DNA: TGCAGCGGAACCGGGACAGGGGGCGGTAACTATGGCTACACCTTC.

Ten or more counts support this clonotype. CDR3 in amino acids: CATSENTAWTQYF. Here the CDR3 DNA reads TGTGCCACCAGTGAGAACACTGCGTGGACGCAGTATTTT. The chain couples TRBV24-1 to TRBJ2-3; D is unresolved. V lost 4 bases and J 9 bases, leaving 13 bases between the germline ends. The CDR3 extends over 13 amino acids. Germline V gene sequence: CDR1 KGHDR, CDR2 SFDVKD.

This clonotype turned up a few times. This chain connects TRBV12-3 or TRBV12-4 to TRBJ1-6, with D unresolved. Trimming left V 3 bases short and J 10 bases short, with 13 bases between. This CDR3 spans 14 amino acids. The CDR3 sequence: CASSFGGRRSPLHF. CDR3 sequence (DNA): TGTGCCAGCAGTTTCGGCGGCCGACGGTCACCCCTCCACTTT.

This clonotype was seen repeatedly, ten times or more. The V call is TRBV12-3 or TRBV12-4, the J call TRBJ1-5; D gene ambiguous. The CDR3 is 15 amino acids. V dropped 2 bases and J dropped 0 bases, with 8 bases sitting between them. The CDR3 DNA reads TGTGCCAGCAGTTTAATGAGGGATAGCAATCAGCCCCAGCATTTT. Translated: CASSLMRDSNQPQHF.

This clonotype was recorded a few times. The chain combines TRBV7-8 with TRBJ1-2, with unresolved D. V lost 5 bases, J lost 0 bases, and 13 bases lay in between. There are 15 residues in the CDR3. Germline V gene lookup returns CDR1 SGHVS and CDR2 FQNEAQ. The CDR3 region has the DNA TGTGCCAGCAGCCTTGATGGGAATGCTAACTATGGCTACACCTTC. It encodes CASSLDGNANYGYTF. Full variable domain (missing parts from reference TRBV7-8 and TRBJ1-2): GAGVSQSPRYKVAKRGQDVALRCDPISGHVSLFWYQQALGQGPEFLTYFQNEAQLDKSGLPSDRFFAERPEGSVSTLKIQRTQQEDSAVYLCASSLDGNANYGYTFGSGTRLTVV.

The chain recombines TRBV20-1 with TRBJ2-3, with 8 nucleotides matching TRBD2. The CDR3 consists of 16 residues. Germline CDR1 DFQATT, CDR2 SNEGSKA (reference sequence). Trimming removed 0 bases from V and 4 bases from J; junction bases left unmatched: 9. The DNA of the CDR3 is TGCAGTGCTAGAGATCTGGTGGTAGCGGGGCCAGATACGCAGTATTTT. The encoded protein is CSARDLVVAGPDTQYF.

This clonotype was found many times. This CDR3 reads CSASEGAANTEAFF. The DNA of the CDR3 is TGCAGTGCTAGTGAAGGGGCAGCAAACACTGAAGCTTTCTTT. The genes are TRBV20-1 and TRBJ1-1, with D possibly TRBD1 on 5 matching bases. Trimming removed 3 bases from V and 2 bases from J, with 13 bases in between. Germline V lookup: CDR1 DFQATT, CDR2 SNEGSKA (reference sequence). This CDR3 has 14 residues.

The chain carries TRBV7-9 and TRBJ2-1; D remains unclear. The CDR3 sequence is 11 residues long. Germline CDR1 and CDR2: SEHNR and FQNEAQ (reference sequence). With 6 bases removed from V and 7 bases from J, the gap between germline ends came to 7 bases. The CDR3 DNA reads TGTGCCAGCAGTCAACGGAATGAGCAGTTCTTC. This translates into CASSQRNEQFF.

J is TRBJ1-6 and V is TRBV20-1; D perhaps matches TRBD1 (5 bases). Germline V lookup: CDR1 DFQATT, CDR2 SNEGSKA (reference sequence). The CDR3 is 14 residues long. V was shortened by 0 bases and J by 8 bases, with 11 bases between the two germline ends. CDR3 DNA: TGCAGTGCTAGAGACGTTTTGGGGGATTCACCCCTCCACTTT. The encoded protein is CSARDVLGDSPLHF.

At least ten counts were recorded for this clonotype. The rearrangement links TRBV13 to TRBJ1-1, with D unclear. V was trimmed by 5 bases and J by 1 base, leaving 5 bases between them. CDR1 is PRHDT, CDR2 FYEKMQ, per germline (reference sequence). CDR3 length equals 12 residues. For the CDR3, the DNA is TGTGCCAGCAGCCTGCAGAACACTGAAGCTTTCTTT. Its protein product is CASSLQNTEAFF.

As regards this clonotype: A much larger clone differs from this one at a single base, so this may be a read error. This chain connects TRBV5-5 to TRBJ2-1, with 8 bases that match TRBD1. With V trimmed by 4 bases and J by 10 bases, 7 bases remained unmatched. The germline V gene has CDR1 SGHKS and CDR2 YYEKEE (reference sequence). This CDR3 has 13 residues. CDR3 loop: CASSPDRGEEQFF. CDR3 sequence (DNA): TGTGCCAGCAGCCCCGACAGGGGAGAAGAGCAGTTCTTC. Drawing the rest from reference TRBV5-5 and TRBJ2-1, the complete variable domain is DAGVTQSPTHLIKTRGQQVTLRCSPISGHKSVSWYQQVLGQGPQFIFQYYEKEERGRGNFPDRFSARQFPNYSSELNVNALLLGDSALYLCASSPDRGEEQFFGPGTRLTVL.

This clonotype was detected ten times or more. The rearrangement links TRBV5-5 to TRBJ2-1; D is possibly TRBD1 or TRBD2 (7 bases each). This CDR3 comprises 14 residues. Germline CDR1 is SGHKS and CDR2 is YYEKEE (reference sequence). Trimming cost V 5 bases and J 7 bases, with 16 bases left between them. DNA for the CDR3: TGTGCCAGCAGTGCTTGGGAGGGGGCGAATGAGCAGTTCTTC. This gives the protein CASSAWEGANEQFF. Full variable domain (outside the CDR3, taken from reference TRBV5-5 and TRBJ2-1): DAGVTQSPTHLIKTRGQQVTLRCSPISGHKSVSWYQQVLGQGPQFIFQYYEKEERGRGNFPDRFSARQFPNYSSELNVNALLLGDSALYLCASSAWEGANEQFFGPGTRLTVL.

This clonotype showed up many times. The genes are TRBV10-2 and TRBJ1-5; D ambiguous. In germline, CDR1 is WSHSY, CDR2 SAAADI. Trimming removed 3 bases from V and 4 bases from J, with 13 bases in between. The CDR3 totals 15 residues. CDR3 in amino acids: CASSDGPRVNQPQHF. The DNA for the CDR3 is TGCGCCAGCAGTGATGGGCCGAGGGTTAATCAGCCCCAGCATTTT.